This T cell receptor (beta chain) appears in the sequencing data of a study of post-analysis software for immune sequencing data. Study background: Included among the disease courses, which were recorded for the cohort, were relapsing-remitting, secondary progressive and progressive-relapsing multiple sclerosis. Findings and caveats of the study: Clustering by F measure revealed strong co-clustering among samples prepared together in one batch. Compared with controls, patients showed significantly lower normalized Chao1 diversity.

TCR beta libraries were prepared from cDNA with unique molecular identifiers. Some 540,000 cDNA molecules were obtained from about 0.98 to 11 million T cells. MiXCR, run by TCRdb on the PCR reads, gives a single entry per CDR3 protein. This sample has approximately 770,000 distinct CDR3 sequences, with under 60% found just once. Of note for this clonotype: Its antigen is not identified.

Sequencing input: blood. The TCR comes from a girl aged 5-17 years with multiple sclerosis.

CDR3 bases: TGTGCCAGCAGCGACGGCACTTTGACGGCGAACACCGGGGAGCTGTTTTTT. Residues: CASSDGTLTANTGELFF. This chain links TRBV11-1 with TRBJ2-2; no clear D. V shed 5 bases and J shed 0 bases, with 16 bases lying between them. The V gene's germline CDR1 is SGHAT and CDR2 FQDESV (reference sequence). This CDR3 is built from 17 residues.